This T cell receptor (beta chain) was sequenced for a study of identical twins' blood T cells (dated by TCRdb to the early 2010s). Some background on the complete study: Around 50 million Illumina reads were obtained across some 12 libraries, comprising six alpha-chain and six beta-chain libraries. To assess how genetics influences repertoire formation, the study used next-generation sequencing to compare the TCR alpha and beta chain repertoires of three pairs of monozygous twins.

General conclusions and limits of the study: The study stated that the proposed role of the TCRalpha J segment in MHC recognition during thymic selection needs to be validated by independent studies. How many CDR3 clonotypes two donors shared depended mainly on the product of their cloneset sizes, and the twins did not clearly stray from this trend. Because the twins were raised together, environmental influences could not be ruled out as an explanation for the similarity between twins. Among the most abundant TCRbeta clonotypes, each donor shared more CDR3 sequences with her twin than with unrelated donors. Twin pairs were reported to be markedly more alike in V gene usage than unrelated donors were, even when looking at non-selected out-of-frame TCRbeta clonotypes.

Six healthy women forming three monozygous twin pairs were used as donors. All three twin pairs had been raised together and were thought likely to have encountered the same vaccines and infectious agents. TCR cDNA libraries were prepared from RNA that was isolated from peripheral blood mononuclear cells. The library was obtained by 5' RACE. The reads were generated on an Illumina Genome Analyzer IIx. The RNA-based TCR cDNA libraries were made using a previously described protocol that was modified in several ways. To prevent cross-contamination, sample-specific barcodes were introduced on both ends of each TCR cDNA library during cDNA synthesis and amplification. Concerning the study's data processing: Each library contained roughly 2.2 to 4 million CDR3-containing reads, and somewhere between about 100,000 and nearly 550,000 clonotypes were identified for each individual. Reads with improper barcode index combinations were discarded, after which clonesets were built for each library with the MiTCR software. While assembling CDR3 clonotypes, MiTCR filtered or rescued low-quality reads and corrected PCR and sequencing errors. Artificial out-of-frame clonotypes were removed by being mapped to in-frame sequences, with one indel in the CDR3 allowed. Similarity of V and J gene usage between donors was measured as Jensen-Shannon divergence divided by mean entropy. TCRdb trimmed public reads at Q25 via fastp, called clones via MiXCR and kept in-frame beta chains. Rows are unified per CDR3 protein, each entry keeping the most common DNA and genes. The authors' filters were not applied to this entry. Across this sample there are roughly 380,000 distinct CDR3 sequences, with roughly 30% seen only once. The ten largest clones add up to 6.1% of the sample.

Concerning this clonotype: Its antigen has not been determined. No base-level quality is on record; no much larger clone is a single base apart.

The cysteine opens and the phenylalanine closes a CDR3 of 14 amino acids. The DNA shown is the 42-base CDR3, in frame from base 1. The germline ends are 12 bases apart after V is trimmed by 5 bases and J by 2 bases. As encoded in the germline V gene, CDR1 is SNHLY while CDR2 is FYNNEI. The chain uses TRBV2 and TRBJ1-2; matching of 6 bases hints at TRBD1 as the D gene. The sequence derives from a woman aged 18 to 55 in good health. The sample taken for sequencing was PBMCs. The CDR3 reads CASSFLQGNYGYTF. The nucleotides are TGTGCCAGCAGTTTTCTACAGGGAAACTATGGCTACACCTTC.